A single T cell receptor (beta chain) is shown here with its context. This sample is part of a study of glioma-infiltrating T cells after dendritic cell vaccination. Across the study: Between about 2003 and 2012, patients got autologous tumor lysate-pulsed dendritic cell vaccines. Patients received three intradermal dendritic cell vaccine injections at biweekly intervals.

This CDR3 region has 14 residues. CDR1 is LNHNV and CDR2 is YYDKDF in the germline V gene (reference sequence). Trimming removed 5 bases from V and 2 bases from J, with 12 bases in between. Primers: 60 V beta forward and 13 J beta reverse. Method: immunoSEQ multiplex PCR; TCRdb's copy keeps in-frame clones and lacks some. The data hold about 92,000 clones, with 85% to 90% observed a single time. The material was blood, obtained before dendritic cell vaccination. The J gene is TRBJ1-1, the V gene TRBV15; D perhaps matches TRBD1 (6 bases). The clonotype comes from a human donor with glioblastoma. The CDR3 sequence is CATSDRTVNTEAFF. The CDR3 DNA reads as TGTGCCACCAGCGACAGGACCGTAAACACTGAAGCTTTCTTT.